A single sample is the source of the 11 T cell receptor beta chains below, sequenced in a study of regulatory and conventional T cells in RAG deficiency. Blood CD4+ CD25-high CD127-low regulatory T cells supplied the genomic DNA template. Using immunoSEQ multiplex PCR, the repertoire was profiled, and TCRdb retains in-frame clones only, with some absent. Here the sample spans tens of thousands of clones, about nine tenths being singletons. The data also belong to a second study, concerning regulatory T cells. That work contributes: Primers: 52 TRBV forward and 13 TRBJ reverse.

The material sequenced was Tregs sorted from blood. Receptor source: a human donor in good health.

This chain links TRBV28 with TRBJ2-4, with 7 nucleotides matching TRBD2. The J segment lost 6 bases and the V segment lost 0 bases, leaving 5 bases of the junction unmatched. The CDR3 contains 15 residues. CDR1 is MDHEN, CDR2 SYDVKM, per germline. Here the CDR3 reads CASSLWGGRGNIQYF. DNA for the CDR3: TGTGCCAGCAGTTTATGGGGAGGGAGGGGAAACATTCAGTACTTC.

This clone was detected once. The chain recombines TRBV4-2 with TRBJ2-1; D is perhaps TRBD1 or TRBD2 (7 bases each). The germline CDR1 and CDR2 sequences are LGHNA and YNFKEQ. The V and J ends lost 0 bases and 9 bases respectively, with 9 bases between them. This CDR3 spans 13 amino acids. The CDR3 nucleotides read TGTGCCAGCAGCCAAGACAGGGGGGGTGAGCAGTTCTTC. Residues: CASSQDRGGEQFF.

The genes are TRBV6-1 and TRBJ2-1, with D unresolved. Trimming removed 7 bases at V and 8 bases at J, with 18 bases between. The CDR3 has 14 residues. CDR1 and CDR2 from the germline V gene are MNHNS and SASEGT. The CDR3 loop is CASTPYPRDDEQFF. For the CDR3, the DNA is TGTGCCAGCACCCCTTATCCTAGGGATGATGAGCAGTTCTTC.

The chain has TRBV7-2 and TRBJ2-3; no reliable D call. This CDR3 is 12 amino acids long. The germline V gene encodes CDR1 SGHTA and CDR2 FQGNSA. Deletions cut 3 bases from V and 3 bases from J, with 4 bases between. The CDR3 here is CASSFPTDTQYF. The CDR3 bases are TGTGCCAGCAGCTTTCCTACAGATACGCAGTATTTT.

The chain links TRBV2 to TRBJ1-2; D not certain. V was trimmed by 6 bases and J by 7 bases, leaving 15 bases between them. The CDR3 extends over 13 amino acids. Germline CDR1 is SNHLY and CDR2 is FYNNEI. For the CDR3, the DNA is TGTGCCAGCAGAGAAAGATCTGCGGGTGGCTACACCTTC. This encodes CASRERSAGGYTF.

The V gene is TRBV6-5, the J gene TRBJ1-2; 8 bases line up with TRBD1. V gave up 10 bases and J gave up 0 bases; unmatched junction bases: 7. The germline CDR1 and CDR2 sequences are MNHEY and SVGAGI. The CDR3 length is 14 residues. The CDR3 loop is CATHRGTANYGYTF. CDR3 in DNA: TGTGCCACCCACAGGGGGACCGCTAACTATGGCTACACCTTC.

V and J are TRBV5-4 and TRBJ2-1; 8 bases match TRBD1. Per the germline V gene, CDR1 is SGHNT and CDR2 is YYREEE (reference sequence). The CDR3 length is 15 residues. J gave up 3 bases and V 4 bases, and 6 bases lay outside the gene matches. CDR3 amino acids: CASSTGQAIYNEQFF. As DNA, the CDR3 is TGTGCCAGCAGCACGGGACAGGCCATCTACAATGAGCAGTTCTTC.

The chain combines TRBV9 with TRBJ2-1, with TRBD1 as a possible D gene (5 bases). Germline V gene sequence: CDR1 SGDLS, CDR2 YYNGEE. This CDR3 has 17 residues. V was shortened by 1 base and J by 0 bases, with 14 bases between the two germline ends. CDR3 sequence reads: CASSVRWGQGSYNEQFF. The CDR3 DNA reads TGTGCCAGCAGCGTAAGGTGGGGCCAGGGCTCCTACAATGAGCAGTTCTTC.

The gene calls are TRBV6-5 and TRBJ2-1; either TRBD1 or TRBD2 may supply D (6 bases each). CDR1 is MNHEY, CDR2 SVGAGI, per germline. Trimming removed 2 bases at V and 14 bases at J, with 16 bases between. The CDR3 contains 13 residues. The CDR3 protein is CASSYGGKGGEFF. The DNA for the CDR3 is TGTGCCAGCAGTTACGGGGGGAAGGGGGGCGAGTTCTTC.

The chain employs TRBV5-1 and TRBJ1-2; possibly TRBD1 for D (6 bases). Per germline, CDR1 SGHRS and CDR2 YFSETQ. This CDR3 is built from 15 residues. Trimming left V 3 bases short and J 4 bases short, with 16 bases between. This CDR3 is CASSSGQPSGYGYTF. The CDR3 DNA reads TGCGCCAGCAGCTCAGGACAGCCCTCCGGCTATGGCTACACCTTC.

The chain is built from TRBV6-5 and TRBJ2-7, with D possibly matching TRBD2 (6 bases). V was clipped by 8 bases and J by 0 bases, with 11 bases between them. The CDR3 covers 13 residues. Germline CDR1 reads MNHEY; CDR2 reads SVGAGI. The CDR3 protein is CASRDGSSYEQYF. The CDR3 DNA reads as TGTGCCAGCCGGGACGGGAGCTCCTACGAGCAGTACTTC.